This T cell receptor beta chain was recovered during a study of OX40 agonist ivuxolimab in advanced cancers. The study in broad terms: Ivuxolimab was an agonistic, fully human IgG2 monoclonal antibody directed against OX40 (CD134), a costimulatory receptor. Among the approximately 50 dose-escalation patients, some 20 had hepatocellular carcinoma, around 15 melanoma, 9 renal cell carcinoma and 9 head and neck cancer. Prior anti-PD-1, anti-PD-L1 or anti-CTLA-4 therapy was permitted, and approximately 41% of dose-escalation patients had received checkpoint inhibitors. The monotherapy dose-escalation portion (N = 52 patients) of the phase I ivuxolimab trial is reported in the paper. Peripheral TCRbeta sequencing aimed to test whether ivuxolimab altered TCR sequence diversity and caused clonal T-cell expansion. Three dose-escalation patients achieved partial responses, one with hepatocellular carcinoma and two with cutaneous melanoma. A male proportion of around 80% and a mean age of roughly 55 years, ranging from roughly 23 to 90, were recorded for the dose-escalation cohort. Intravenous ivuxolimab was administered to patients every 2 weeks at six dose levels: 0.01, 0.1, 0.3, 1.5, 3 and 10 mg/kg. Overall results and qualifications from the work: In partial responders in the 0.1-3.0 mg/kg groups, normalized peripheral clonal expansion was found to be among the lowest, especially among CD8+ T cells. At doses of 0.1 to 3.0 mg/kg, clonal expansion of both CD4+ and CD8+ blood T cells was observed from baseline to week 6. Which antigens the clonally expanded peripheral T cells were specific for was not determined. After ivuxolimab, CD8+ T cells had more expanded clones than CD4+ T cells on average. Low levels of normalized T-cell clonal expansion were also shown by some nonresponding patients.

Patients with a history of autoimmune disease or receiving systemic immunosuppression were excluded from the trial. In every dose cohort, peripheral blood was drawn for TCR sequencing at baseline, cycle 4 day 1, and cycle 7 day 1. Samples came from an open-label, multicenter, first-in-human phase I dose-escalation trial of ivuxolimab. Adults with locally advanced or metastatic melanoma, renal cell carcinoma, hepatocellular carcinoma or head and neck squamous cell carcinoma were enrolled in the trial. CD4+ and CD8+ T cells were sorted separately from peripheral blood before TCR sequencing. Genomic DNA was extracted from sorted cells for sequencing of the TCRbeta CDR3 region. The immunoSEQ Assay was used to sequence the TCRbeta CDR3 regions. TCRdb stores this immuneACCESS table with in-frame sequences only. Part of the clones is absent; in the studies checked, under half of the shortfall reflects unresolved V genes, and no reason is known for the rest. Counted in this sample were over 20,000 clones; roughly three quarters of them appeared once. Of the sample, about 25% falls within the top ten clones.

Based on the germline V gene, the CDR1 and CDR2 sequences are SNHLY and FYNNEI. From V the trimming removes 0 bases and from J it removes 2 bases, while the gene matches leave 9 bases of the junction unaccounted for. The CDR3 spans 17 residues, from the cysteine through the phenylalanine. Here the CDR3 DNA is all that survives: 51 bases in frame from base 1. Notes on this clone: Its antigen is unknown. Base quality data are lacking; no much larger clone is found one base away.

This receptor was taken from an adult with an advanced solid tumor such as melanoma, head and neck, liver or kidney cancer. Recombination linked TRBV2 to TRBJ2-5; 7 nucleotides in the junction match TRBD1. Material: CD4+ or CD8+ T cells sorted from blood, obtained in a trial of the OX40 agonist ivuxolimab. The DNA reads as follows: TGTGCCAGCAGTGAAGCAAGAACGTGGGACAGACAAGAGACCCAGTACTTC. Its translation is CASSEARTWDRQETQYF.